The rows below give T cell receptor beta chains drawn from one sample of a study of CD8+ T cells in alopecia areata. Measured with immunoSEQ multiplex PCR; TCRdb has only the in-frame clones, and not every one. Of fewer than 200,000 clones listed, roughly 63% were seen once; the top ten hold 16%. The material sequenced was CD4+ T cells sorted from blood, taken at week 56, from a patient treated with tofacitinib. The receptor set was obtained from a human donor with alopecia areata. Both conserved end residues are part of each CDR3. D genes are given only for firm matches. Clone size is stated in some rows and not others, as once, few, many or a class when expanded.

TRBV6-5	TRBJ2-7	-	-	TGTGCCAGCAGCCGTGGGCCCGTCGAGCAGTACTTC	CASSRGPVEQYF
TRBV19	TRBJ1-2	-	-	TGTGCCAGTAGTACGGGCAGGGACTATGGCTACACCTTC	CASSTGRDYGYTF
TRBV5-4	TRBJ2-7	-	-	TGTGCCAGCAGCTTAGATACAAGCTACGAGCAGTACTTC	CASSLDTSYEQYF
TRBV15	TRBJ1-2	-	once	TGTGCCGCAGCAGAGAGCGTTGGGGTTTTGGGCTACACCTTC	CAAAESVGVLGYTF
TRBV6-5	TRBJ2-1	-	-	TGTGCCAGCAGTGCCGACGGACCCAACAATGAGCAGTTCTTC	CASSADGPNNEQFF
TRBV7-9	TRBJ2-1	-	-	TGTGCCAGCAGCTCTTCGGCAGGCCTCTACAATGAGCAGTTCTTC	CASSSSAGLYNEQFF
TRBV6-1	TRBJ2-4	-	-	TGTGCCAGCAGCCAGGGTCCACCCAAAAACATTCAGTACTTC	CASSQGPPKNIQYF
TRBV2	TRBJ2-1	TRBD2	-	TGTGCCAGCAGTCGACTAGCGACAACCGGTGAGCAGTTCTTC	CASSRLATTGEQFF
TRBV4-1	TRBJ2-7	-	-	TGCGCCAGCAGCCAAGTTACAGGGACCTACGAGCAGTACTTC	CASSQVTGTYEQYF
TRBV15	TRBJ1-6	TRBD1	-	TGTGCCACCAGCAGAGAGGGACAGGGAAATTCACCCCTCCACTTT	CATSREGQGNSPLHF
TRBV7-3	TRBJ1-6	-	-	TGTGCCAGCAGCTCCCAAGGTCGCGGGACGGGCTCACCCCTCCACTTT	CASSSQGRGTGSPLHF
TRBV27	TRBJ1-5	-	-	TGTGCCAGCAGCACAAACAGGGGCAATCAGCCCCAGCATTTT	CASSTNRGNQPQHF
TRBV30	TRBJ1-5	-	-	TGTGCCTGGAGTGCAGGGGGCAATCAGCCCCAGCATTTT	CAWSAGGNQPQHF
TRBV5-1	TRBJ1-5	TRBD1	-	TGCGCCAGCAGCTTAGGGGGCAAGGGGCAGCCCCAGCATTTT	CASSLGGKGQPQHF
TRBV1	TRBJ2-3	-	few	TGCACCAGCAGTCCCGCCGGGACTAGCGGGACAGATACGCAGTATTTT	CTSSPAGTSGTDTQYF
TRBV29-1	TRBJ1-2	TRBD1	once	TGCAGCGGACAGGGTAGCTGGGGCTACACCTTC	CSGQGSWGYTF
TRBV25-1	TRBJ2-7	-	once	TGTGCCAGAACACGAGACTCCTACGAGCAGTACTTC	CARTRDSYEQYF
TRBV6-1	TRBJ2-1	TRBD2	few	TGTGCCAGCACTACTAGCGGGGGTCACAATGAGCAGTTCTTC	CASTTSGGHNEQFF
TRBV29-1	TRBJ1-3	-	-	TGCAGCGTCGCCATGACAGCTGGAAACACCATATATTTT	CSVAMTAGNTIYF
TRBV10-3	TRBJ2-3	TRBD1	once	TGTGCCATCAGTGAACAGGGGGCTCTCGCAGATACGCAGTATTTT	CAISEQGALADTQYF
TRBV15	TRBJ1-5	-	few	TGTGCCACCAGCAGAGTGACCCAGCCCCAGCATTTT	CATSRVTQPQHF
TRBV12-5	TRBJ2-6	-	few	TGTGCTAGTGGTTTGGGCGGGGTAGGGGCCAACGTCCTGACTTTC	CASGLGGVGANVLTF
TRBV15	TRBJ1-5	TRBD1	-	TGTGCCACCAGCAGAGAACTCCGGACACTCAGGGGGAATCAGCCCCAGCATTTT	CATSRELRTLRGNQPQHF
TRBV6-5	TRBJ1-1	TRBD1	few	TGTGCCAGCAGTTACCAGACAGGGGGATATACTGAAGCTTTCTTT	CASSYQTGGYTEAFF
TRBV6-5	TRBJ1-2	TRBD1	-	TGTGCCAGCAGTCAGACAGGGAACTATGGCTACACCTTC	CASSQTGNYGYTF
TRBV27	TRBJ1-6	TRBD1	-	TGTGCCAGCACCCCACAGGGGGCTAATTCACCCCTCCACTTT	CASTPQGANSPLHF
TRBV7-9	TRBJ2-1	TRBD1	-	TGTGCCAGCAGCACCGGACAGGGCTCCTACAATGAGCAGTTCTTC	CASSTGQGSYNEQFF
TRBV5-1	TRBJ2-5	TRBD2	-	TGCGCCAGCAGCCTCACTAGCGGGCAAGCTGAGACCCAGTACTTC	CASSLTSGQAETQYF
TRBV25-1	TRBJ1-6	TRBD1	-	TGTGCCAGCAGGACAGGGGGGAATTCACCCCTCCACTTT	CASRTGGNSPLHF
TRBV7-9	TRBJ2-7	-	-	TGTGCCAGCAGCCTACCCGTGGGGGAGCAGTACTTC	CASSLPVGEQYF
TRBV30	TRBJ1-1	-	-	TGTGCCTGGAGTGTCCTCATGAACACTGAAGCTTTCTTT	CAWSVLMNTEAFF
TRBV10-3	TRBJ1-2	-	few	TGTGCCATCAGTACCGGGACGGAATATGGCTACACCTTC	CAISTGTEYGYTF
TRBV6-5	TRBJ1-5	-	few	TGTGCCAGCAAGAGGGAACCCAATAGCAATCAGCCCCAGCATTTT	CASKREPNSNQPQHF
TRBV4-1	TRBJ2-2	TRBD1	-	TGCGCCAGCAGCCAGAACAGGGGATCGAACACCGGGGAGCTGTTTTTT	CASSQNRGSNTGELFF
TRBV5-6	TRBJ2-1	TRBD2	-	TGTGCCAGCAGCTTGGTGGTGGCTAGCGGGGACGATGAGCAGTTCTTC	CASSLVVASGDDEQFF
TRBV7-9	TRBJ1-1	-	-	TGTGCCAGCAGCCTCGATGGGGTGACTGAAGCTTTCTTT	CASSLDGVTEAFF
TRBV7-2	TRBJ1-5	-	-	TGTGCCAGCAGCTCGGGACGGTATCATGATCAGCCCCAGCATTTT	CASSSGRYHDQPQHF
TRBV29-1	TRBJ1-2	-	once	TGCAGCGTTAGGACGGTCTCCTATGGCTACACCTTC	CSVRTVSYGYTF
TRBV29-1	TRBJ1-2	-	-	TGCAGCGTTGACCTGCGCAGGGGCGGCTACACCTTC	CSVDLRRGGYTF
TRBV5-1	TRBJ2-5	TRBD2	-	TGCGCCAGCAGCCCCAAGCCCGCTAGCGGGGGAGAGACCCAGTACTTC	CASSPKPASGGETQYF
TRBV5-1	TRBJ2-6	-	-	TGCGCCAGCAGCTCAGGGCGCTCTGGGGCCAACGTCCTGACTTTC	CASSSGRSGANVLTF
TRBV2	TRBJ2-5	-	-	TGTGCCAGCAGGACGGCGTCACGGGCCCAGTACTTC	CASRTASRAQYF
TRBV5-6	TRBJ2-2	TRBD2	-	TGTGCCAGCAGCTCCATGGGTGCTAGCGGCCCGCGGGGCACCGGGGAGCTGTTTTTT	CASSSMGASGPRGTGELFF
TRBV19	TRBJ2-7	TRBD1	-	TGTGCCAGTAGTGCCGGACAGGCCATCTCCTACGAGCAGTACTTC	CASSAGQAISYEQYF
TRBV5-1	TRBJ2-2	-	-	TGCGCCAGCAGCTTAGACAGCCCGAACACCGGGGAGCTGTTTTTT	CASSLDSPNTGELFF
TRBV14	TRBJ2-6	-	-	TGTGCCACACGAGACTCTGGGGCCAACGTCCTGACTTTC	CATRDSGANVLTF
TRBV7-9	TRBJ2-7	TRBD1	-	TGTGCCAGCAGCTTTAGTCGGACAGGGTTCTACGAGCAGTACTTC	CASSFSRTGFYEQYF
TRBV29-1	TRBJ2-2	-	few	TGCAGCGTTGGGATCACCCATTCCACCGGGGAGCTGTTTTTT	CSVGITHSTGELFF
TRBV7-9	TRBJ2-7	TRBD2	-	TGTGCCAGCAGCTTAGAGGGAGGGAGCTCCTACGAGCAGTACTTC	CASSLEGGSSYEQYF
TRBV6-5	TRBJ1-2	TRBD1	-	TGTGCCACAACCCGGGACAGGAACTATGGCTACACCTTC	CATTRDRNYGYTF
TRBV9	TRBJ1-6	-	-	TGTGCCAGCAGCGTAGGATCTCGGGTATGGGATTCACCCCTCCACTTT	CASSVGSRVWDSPLHF